One and the same sample provided the 15 T cell receptor beta chains below, sequenced in a study of OX40 agonist ivuxolimab in advanced cancers. Clones were sequenced by immunoSEQ multiplex PCR, and TCRdb holds only the in-frame ones, with some missing. This repertoire shows roughly 64,000 clones, more than 85% found once; its top ten account for roughly 0.45%. Sequencing was performed on CD4+ or CD8+ T cells sorted from blood, taken in a trial of the OX40 agonist ivuxolimab. The receptors stem from an adult with an advanced solid tumor such as melanoma, head and neck, liver or kidney cancer.

Remarks on this clone: Compared with germline, one end of the junction differs, possibly owing to a read error. This chain joins TRBV30 and TRBJ1-2; D perhaps matches TRBD1 (5 bases). The CDR3 runs 15 residues. The germline CDR1 and CDR2 sequences are GTSNPN and SVGIG (reference sequence). CDR3 residues: CAWSGGEAGAYDYTF. DNA of the CDR3: TGTGCCTGGAGCGGAGGGGAGGCTGGGGCATATGACTACACCTTC.

The rearrangement links TRBV10-2 to TRBJ2-2; tentative D call: TRBD1 (5 bases). This CDR3 is built from 15 residues. The germline CDR1 and CDR2 sequences are WSHSY and SAAADI. Trimming took off 6 bases at V and 4 bases at J, with 15 bases between the two ends. The CDR3 bases are TGCGCCAGCAGGCCCCTCGACAGAACCACCGGGGAGCTGTTTTTT. Translating it yields CASRPLDRTTGELFF.

This chain uses TRBV10-2 with TRBJ2-7, with 11 bases aligning to TRBD2. Germline V lookup: CDR1 WSHSY, CDR2 SAAADI. V lost 8 bases and J lost 4; bases outside the gene matches: 7. The CDR3 loop spans 14 amino acids. As DNA, the CDR3 is TGCGCCAGCGGAGGGACTAGCGGTCGGTACGAGCAGTACTTC. This sequence encodes CASGGTSGRYEQYF.

V gene TRBV6-1 combines with J gene TRBJ2-4; the D gene could be TRBD1 or TRBD2 (5 bases each). This CDR3 is built from 13 residues. The germline V gene has CDR1 MNHNS and CDR2 SASEGT. Between the trimmed V and J ends, which lost 3 bases and 9 bases, there was a span of 12 bases. This CDR3 reads CASSEPGRSIQYF. The DNA of the CDR3 is TGTGCCAGCAGTGAGCCGGGACGTAGCATTCAGTACTTC.

The chain uses TRBV5-1 and TRBJ2-3; no reliable D call. CDR1 and CDR2 (germline): SGHRS, YFSETQ. This CDR3 spans 14 amino acids. The germline V and J ends were trimmed by 2 bases and 6 bases, with 13 bases remaining between them. CDR3 amino acids: CASSFHPAPDTQYF. Written as DNA, the CDR3 is TGCGCCAGCAGCTTCCATCCCGCGCCGGATACGCAGTATTTT.

The V call is TRBV7-2, the J call TRBJ2-3; D unclear. The CDR3 has 13 residues. Germline V gene data show CDR1 as SGHTA and CDR2 as FQGNSA. The ends were cut back, 3 bases at V and 4 bases at J, with 8 bases in the middle. The CDR3 DNA reads TGTGCCAGCAGCTTTACTGGGGCAGATACGCAGTATTTT. This codes for CASSFTGADTQYF.

The chain links TRBV5-1 to TRBJ1-4; tentative D call: TRBD1 (6 bases). Trimming took off 0 bases at V and 3 bases at J, with 9 bases between the two ends. The CDR3 has 15 residues. Per germline, CDR1 SGHRS and CDR2 YFSETQ. DNA of the CDR3: TGCGCCAGCAGCTTGGGAGGGGGAGCTAATGAAAAACTGTTTTTT. It codes for CASSLGGGANEKLFF. Together with reference TRBV5-1 and TRBJ1-4, the CDR3 gives the full variable domain: KAGVTQTPRYLIKTRGQQVTLSCSPISGHRSVSWYQQTPGQGLQFLFEYFSETQRNKGNFPGRFSGRQFSNSRSEMNVSTLELGDSALYLCASSLGGGANEKLFFGSGTQLSVL.

The chain joins TRBV6-1 to TRBJ2-1; TRBD2 matches at 11 bases. This CDR3 region has 15 residues. Germline V gives CDR1 MNHNS, CDR2 SASEGT. V lost 5 bases to trimming and J lost 7 bases; unmatched junction nucleotides: 7. This CDR3 reads CASSPGTSGLNEQFF. The CDR3 coding sequence is TGTGCCAGCAGTCCCGGGACTAGCGGTCTGAATGAGCAGTTCTTC.

This sequence joins TRBV30 and TRBJ2-3; 7 nucleotides line up with TRBD2. Germline CDR1 and CDR2: GTSNPN and SVGIG (reference sequence). The CDR3 runs 14 residues. V shed 5 bases, J shed 2 bases, and the junction held 7 bases outside the gene matches. The CDR3 sequence: CAWGRGGPTDTQYF. The CDR3 nucleotides are TGTGCCTGGGGGAGGGGCGGACCCACAGATACGCAGTATTTT.

The chain links TRBV5-1 to TRBJ2-3, with 7 bases that match TRBD1. Germline CDR1 and CDR2: SGHRS and YFSETQ. The CDR3 is 15 amino acids. Losses at the gene ends were 4 bases for V and 1 base for J; bases not matched to a gene: 6. The CDR3 reads CASSVSGTGTDTQYF. In nucleotides, the CDR3 is TGCGCCAGCAGCGTCTCCGGGACAGGCACAGATACGCAGTATTTT. The complete variable domain, with remaining parts taken from reference TRBV5-1 and TRBJ2-3, reads KAGVTQTPRYLIKTRGQQVTLSCSPISGHRSVSWYQQTPGQGLQFLFEYFSETQRNKGNFPGRFSGRQFSNSRSEMNVSTLELGDSALYLCASSVSGTGTDTQYFGPGTRLTVL.

The gene calls are TRBV11-2 and TRBJ2-2; D is possibly TRBD2 (6 bases). V lost 4 bases and J lost 1, with 13 bases in between. Germline-derived CDR1 and CDR2 are SGHAT and FQNNGV. CDR3 size: 16 residues. This chain's CDR3 is CASSSLGRGNTGELFF. CDR3 bases: TGTGCCAGCAGCTCCCTAGGGCGGGGGAACACCGGGGAGCTGTTTTTT. Full variable domain (remainder filled in from reference TRBV11-2 and TRBJ2-2): EAGVAQSPRYKIIEKRQSVAFWCNPISGHATLYWYQQILGQGPKLLIQFQNNGVVDDSQLPKDRFSAERLKGVDSTLKIQPAKLEDSAVYLCASSSLGRGNTGELFFGEGSRLTVL.

This chain uses TRBV14 with TRBJ2-3; D might be TRBD2 (5 bases). Germline values: CDR1 SGHDN, CDR2 FVKESK. The CDR3 runs 16 residues. Trimming took off 4 bases at V and 3 bases at J, with 17 bases between the two ends. The CDR3: CASSRTARLGTDTQYF. The CDR3, as DNA: TGTGCCAGCAGCCGGACTGCAAGGTTGGGGACAGATACGCAGTATTTT.

This chain joins TRBV2 and TRBJ1-2; D perhaps matches TRBD1 (5 bases). Between the trimmed V and J ends, which lost 5 bases and 4 bases, there was a span of 11 bases. In germline, CDR1 is SNHLY, CDR2 FYNNEI. This CDR3 contains 13 residues. CDR3: CASSSTEAYGYTF. The CDR3 nucleotides are TGTGCCAGCAGTTCGACAGAAGCCTATGGCTACACCTTC.

The chain links TRBV2 to TRBJ2-7; a weak D match, TRBD1 (7 bases). CDR1 is SNHLY and CDR2 is FYNNEI in the germline V gene. Trimming took 3 bases from V and 2 from J, leaving 14 bases between them. The CDR3 runs 15 residues. The CDR3 protein is CASSEDGRGAYEQYF. The CDR3 DNA reads TGTGCCAGCAGTGAGGACGGCAGGGGGGCCTACGAGCAGTACTTC.

The gene calls are TRBV7-2 and TRBJ2-2; tentatively, D is TRBD2 (6 bases). The CDR3 is made up of 16 amino acids. The V end was cut by 5 bases, the J end by 9 bases, with 22 bases between. Germline V gene lookup returns CDR1 SGHTA and CDR2 FQGNSA. CDR3 sequence: CASSITGTPLSRELFF. CDR3 bases: TGTGCCAGCAGCATAACCGGGACTCCCTTGAGCAGGGAGCTGTTTTTT.